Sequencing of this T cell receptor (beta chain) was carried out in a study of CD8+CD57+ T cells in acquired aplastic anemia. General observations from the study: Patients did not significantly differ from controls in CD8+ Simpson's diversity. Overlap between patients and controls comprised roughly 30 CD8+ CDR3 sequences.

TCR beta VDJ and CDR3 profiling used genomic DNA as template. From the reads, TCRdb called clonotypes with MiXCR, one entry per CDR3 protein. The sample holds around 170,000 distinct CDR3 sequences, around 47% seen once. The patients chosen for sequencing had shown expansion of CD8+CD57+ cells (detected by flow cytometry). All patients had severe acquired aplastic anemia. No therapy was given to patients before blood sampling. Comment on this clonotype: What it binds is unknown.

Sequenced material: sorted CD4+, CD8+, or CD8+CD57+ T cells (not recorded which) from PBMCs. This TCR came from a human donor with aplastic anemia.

The CDR3, as DNA: TGTGCCAGCAGCCAAGATCGACAGGTTGACGAGCAGTACTTC. Translated: CASSQDRQVDEQYF. This rearrangement joins TRBV4-2 to TRBJ2-7; D is perhaps TRBD1 (6 bases). The CDR3 is 14 residues long. From germline, CDR1 is LGHNA and CDR2 YNFKEQ. V lost 0 bases, J lost 5 bases, and 11 bases lay in between.